The 10 T cell receptor beta chains in this list originate from one sample, sequenced in a study of Tregs in tolerant kidney transplant recipients (dated by TCRdb to the late 2010s). The library relied on the immunoSEQ multiplex PCR assay. Imported from immuneACCESS, the table was reduced by TCRdb to in-frame sequences with V and J called. These copies leave out some clones; in studies compared against another copy, an unresolved V gene accounts for under half, and the cause of the remainder is not known. The sample table shows 50,000 to 85,000 clones, and just under 95% are seen once. Clones ranked in the top ten supply 9.5% to 13% of the sample. What this sample's time point label stands for: blood sample drawn before combined kidney and bone marrow transplant. Here the sequenced sample was CD8+ T cells from blood, taken before the transplant. The receptors derive from a human donor who received a combined kidney and bone marrow transplant.

This chain joins TRBV7-9 and TRBJ2-7; TRBD1 matches at 7 bases. CDR1 is SEHNR and CDR2 is FQNEAQ in the germline V gene (reference sequence). This CDR3 has 14 amino acids. V shed 7 bases, J shed 1 base, and the junction held 7 bases outside the gene matches. The CDR3, as DNA: TGTGCCAGCACCCATCGGGACAGATCCTACGAGCAGTACTTC. Amino acid sequence: CASTHRDRSYEQYF.

The rearrangement joins TRBV30 to TRBJ1-5, with D uncertain. V was clipped by 8 bases and J by 1 base, with 9 bases between them. Germline V gene lookup returns CDR1 GTSNPN and CDR2 SVGIG (reference sequence). CDR3 length equals 12 residues. The CDR3 loop reads CAPPQSNQPQHF. CDR3 bases: TGTGCCCCCCCCCAGAGCAATCAGCCCCAGCATTTT.

The chain employs TRBV9 and TRBJ2-7, with 9 bases that match TRBD1. CDR1 is SGDLS, CDR2 YYNGEE, per germline. J gave up 6 bases and V 4 bases, and 2 bases lay outside the gene matches. The CDR3 consists of 12 residues. The CDR3 region is CASSMGQGEQYF. The CDR3 DNA follows: TGTGCCAGCAGCATGGGACAGGGCGAGCAGTACTTC.

The chain joins TRBV27 to TRBJ2-7, with TRBD1 matching over 7 bases. The CDR3 spans 13 residues. From germline, CDR1 is MNHEY and CDR2 SMNVEV (reference sequence). V dropped 3 bases and J dropped 3; count of bases not matched to a gene: 2. CDR3 protein: CASSFNRGYEQYF. Here the CDR3 DNA reads TGTGCCAGCAGTTTTAACAGGGGCTACGAGCAGTACTTC.

The chain combines TRBV30 with TRBJ2-5, with 11 bases aligning to TRBD2. The germline gives CDR1 GTSNPN, CDR2 SVGIG (reference sequence). The CDR3 length is 14 residues. After removal of 4 bases from V and 5 bases from J, the junction contained 6 bases not matched to a gene. CDR3 DNA sequence: TGTGCCTGGACCACCGGGACTAGCGGTGAGACCCAGTACTTC. This gives the protein CAWTTGTSGETQYF.

J is TRBJ1-6 and V is TRBV6-6; D is unresolved. This CDR3 contains 15 residues. With 2 bases removed from V and 8 bases from J, the gap between germline ends came to 13 bases. Germline V gene sequence: CDR1 MNHNY, CDR2 SVGAGI (reference sequence). Here the CDR3 reads CASSYPPSADSPLHF. CDR3 sequence (DNA): TGTGCCAGCAGTTACCCGCCCTCGGCGGATTCACCCCTCCACTTT.

The chain carries TRBV4-1 and TRBJ2-7; D gene uncertain. This CDR3 region has 13 residues. Germline CDR1 and CDR2: MGHRA and YSYEKL. V lost 2 bases, J lost 3 bases, and 8 bases lay in between. The CDR3 here is CASSQRTHYEQYF. The CDR3 DNA reads TGCGCCAGCAGCCAAAGAACTCACTACGAGCAGTACTTC.

This sequence joins TRBV7-9 and TRBJ2-5, with 11 bases matching TRBD2. Germline V CDR1 and CDR2: SEHNR, FQNEAQ (reference sequence). The CDR3 has 15 residues. J was trimmed by 5 bases and V by 3 bases; bases with no gene match: 5. CDR3 sequence: CASSFTSGSPETQYF. Written as DNA, the CDR3 is TGTGCCAGCAGCTTTACTAGCGGGAGTCCTGAGACCCAGTACTTC.

The rearrangement joins TRBV7-7 to TRBJ2-7; 9 nucleotides align to TRBD1. Germline CDR1 is SSHAT and CDR2 is FNYEAQ (reference sequence). J was trimmed by 7 bases and V by 5 bases; bases with no gene match: 6. The CDR3 contains 13 residues. CDR3: CASSRDRDGEQYF. The CDR3 DNA reads as TGTGCCAGCAGCAGGGACAGGGATGGGGAGCAGTACTTC.

This rearrangement joins TRBV27 to TRBJ2-7; 8 bases are shared with TRBD1. CDR1 is MNHEY and CDR2 is SMNVEV in the germline V gene (reference sequence). With 8 bases clipped from V and 2 bases from J, the junction kept 11 bases outside the gene matches. The CDR3 runs 15 residues. This CDR3 reads CASQRGTGRAYEQYF. The CDR3 region has the DNA TGTGCCAGCCAACGAGGGACAGGAAGAGCCTACGAGCAGTACTTC.